This TCR beta chain stems from a study of blood T cells in healthy people across ages. Trimming took 3 bases from V and 0 from J, leaving 13 bases between them. The V gene's germline CDR1 is DFQATT and CDR2 SNEGSKA (reference sequence). The CDR3 is 15 residues long. A sample-barcoded 5' primer and a J-beta primer mix were used in a second PCR of about 7 to 12 cycles. TCRdb re-analysed the 5' RACE reads in MiXCR, keeping a single row per CDR3 protein. The profile shows over 600,000 distinct CDR3 sequences, over 40% of them singletons. Isolation recovered at least 6 million PBMCs from every sample. V and J are TRBV20-1 and TRBJ2-3, with a possible D match to TRBD1 (5 bases). This receptor was taken from an elderly man in good health. Sequencing used blood. In DNA, the CDR3 is TGCAGTGCTAGTAGGGGTGGGGCTAGCACAGATACGCAGTATTTT. Translating gives CSASRGGASTDTQYF.